These T cell receptor beta chains were read from a single sample in a study of cytomegalovirus exposure and HLA in healthy donors. Using immunoSEQ multiplex PCR, the repertoire was profiled, and TCRdb retains in-frame clones only, with some absent. Across about 160,000 clones, the top ten clones capture about 1.2% of the sample. The sequenced sample was PBMCs. These TCRs come from a woman aged 60 to 75 in good health and CMV-seronegative. Each CDR3 is given with its conserved first and last residue. A D gene is named only where the DNA matches it firmly.

TRBV5-4	.	TRBJ1-3	TGTGCCAGCAGCTTGTCAGGGCCTGGAAACACCATATATTTT	CASSLSGPGNTIYF
TRBV15	.	TRBJ2-5	TGTGCCACCAGCAGAGTTCGGGAGACCCAGTACTTC	CATSRVRETQYF
TRBV27	TRBD1	TRBJ1-4	TGTGCCAGCAGTCGATACAGGGGCACTAATGAAAAACTGTTTTTT	CASSRYRGTNEKLFF
TRBV2	TRBD1	TRBJ2-1	TGTGCCAGCTGGGACAGATACAATGAGCAGTTCTTC	CASWDRYNEQFF
TRBV7-9	TRBD1	TRBJ2-3	TGTGCCAGCAGCTACGGGACAGGGGGCACAGATACGCAGTATTTT	CASSYGTGGTDTQYF
TRBV15	TRBD1	TRBJ2-2	TGTGCCACCAGCAGGACAGGGAAGGGGGCCGGGGAGCTGTTTTTT	CATSRTGKGAGELFF
TRBV6-1	.	TRBJ2-7	TGTGCCAGCAGTCCCGGGATCATCCTTTCCTACGAGCAGTACTTC	CASSPGIILSYEQYF
TRBV27	.	TRBJ1-2	TGTGCCAGCAGTTCCGGCCAGGGGCATAACTATGGCTACACCTTC	CASSSGQGHNYGYTF
TRBV5-1	TRBD1	TRBJ2-3	TGCGCCAGCAGCTCGGGACAGAGCACAGATACGCAGTATTTT	CASSSGQSTDTQYF
TRBV19	TRBD1	TRBJ1-5	TGTGCCAGTAGCCAACAGGGGAACAATCAGCCCCAGCATTTT	CASSQQGNNQPQHF
TRBV4-2	.	TRBJ1-6	TGTGCCAGCAGCCAAGTAGTAGGGAGGTTAGATAATTCACCCCTCCACTTT	CASSQVVGRLDNSPLHF
TRBV5-1	TRBD1	TRBJ1-1	TGCGCCAGCAGCGTCTGGGGGGACAGGGGAGGTGAAGCTTTCTTT	CASSVWGDRGGEAFF
TRBV25-1	TRBD2	TRBJ2-1	TGTGCCAGCAGGGGTTCTAGCGGGAGGAATTTTAAGCAGTTCTTC	CASRGSSGRNFKQFF
TRBV4-1	.	TRBJ2-7	TGCGCCAGCAGCCAGCGAACCTACGAGCAGTACTTC	CASSQRTYEQYF
TRBV5-1	TRBD1	TRBJ2-5	TGCGCCAGCAGCCGGGCCTCGACAGGGATGGGGGAGACCCAGTACTTC	CASSRASTGMGETQYF
TRBV6-5	TRBD1	TRBJ1-1	TGTGCCAGCAGTTACTCGTACAGGGGAATGAACACTGAAGCTTTCTTT	CASSYSYRGMNTEAFF
TRBV10-1	TRBD1	TRBJ1-1	TGCGCCAGCAGTGCAAGTAACCGGGACAGGGGGCTCTGGAGCACTGAAGCTTTCTTT	CASSASNRDRGLWSTEAFF
TRBV4-2	.	TRBJ2-1	TGTGCCAGCAGCCAGGGTGGGGGCAACAATGAGCAGTTCTTC	CASSQGGGNNEQFF
TRBV7-3	.	TRBJ2-1	TGTGCCAGCAGCTCCCCCACTAGCAACTACAATGAGCAGTTCTTC	CASSSPTSNYNEQFF
TRBV5-1	TRBD1	TRBJ2-7	TGCGCCAGCAGCTTGGAAGATGGAGGGGACAGGCTCTTC	CASSLEDGGDRLF
TRBV11-1	.	TRBJ1-1	TGTGCCAGCAGCTTAGCGGATTTTCGAAGAGGCACTGAAGCTTTCTTT	CASSLADFRRGTEAFF
TRBV6-5	.	TRBJ2-7	TGTGCCAGCAGTTACTCGAAAGAGTCCGAGCAGTACTTC	CASSYSKESEQYF
TRBV15	.	TRBJ2-7	TGTGCCACCAGCAGAGATGAGACCTACGAGCAGTACTTC	CATSRDETYEQYF
TRBV2	.	TRBJ1-5	TGTGCCACCCAAGGACAGACTTATCAGCCCCAGCATTTT	CATQGQTYQPQHF
TRBV6-5	TRBD1	TRBJ1-5	TGTGCCAGCAGTTCCCGGGACAGGCAGCCCCAGCATTTT	CASSSRDRQPQHF
TRBV6-1	.	TRBJ1-5	TGTGCCAGCAGGGGGGCGGGTAGCAATCAGCCCCAGCATTTT	CASRGAGSNQPQHF
TRBV29-1	.	TRBJ2-3	TGCAGCGTTGACCCTAGGGGAGATACGCAGTATTTT	CSVDPRGDTQYF
TRBV6-6	.	TRBJ2-2	TGTGCCAGCATTGGAGGGGGGGTAGTGGGGGAGCTGTTTTTT	CASIGGGVVGELFF
TRBV18	.	TRBJ2-7	TGTGCCAGCTCACCGACAGGTTCCTACGAGCAGTACTTC	CASSPTGSYEQYF
TRBV11-2	.	TRBJ1-1	TGTGCCAGCAGCTTAGATAAAGGAGGGGTCGCTTTCTTT	CASSLDKGGVAFF
TRBV19	.	TRBJ2-7	TGTGCCAGTAGTATATCAGGGTCCTACGAGCAGTACTTC	CASSISGSYEQYF
TRBV5-1	TRBD2	TRBJ2-1	TGCGCCAGCAGCCCCGGACTAGCGGGAATCAAATCCTACAATGGGCAGTTCTTC	CASSPGLAGIKSYNGQFF
TRBV5-1	.	TRBJ2-1	TGCGCCAGCAGCTTAAGAAGTAGCCCCTACAATGAGCAGTTCTTC	CASSLRSSPYNEQFF
TRBV10-3	TRBD2	TRBJ2-2	TGTGCCATCAGTGATAGGACTAGCGGCCCGAACACCGGGGAGCTGTTTTTT	CAISDRTSGPNTGELFF
TRBV10-2	.	TRBJ2-7	TGCGCCAGCAACAAGGGGGCGGGGTACGAGCAGTACTTC	CASNKGAGYEQYF
TRBV5-1	.	TRBJ1-1	TGCGCCAGCAGCAGTACACAGGTCTTGAACACTGAAGCTTTCTTT	CASSSTQVLNTEAFF
TRBV28	TRBD1	TRBJ2-7	TGTGCCAGCACCACGAGGGACAGCACCTACGAGCAGTACTTC	CASTTRDSTYEQYF
TRBV15	.	TRBJ2-3	TGTGCCACCAGAGGGGTTGGCAGGGGAGACACAGATACGCAGTATTTT	CATRGVGRGDTDTQYF
TRBV6-4	.	TRBJ2-3	TGTGCCAGCAGTTTGAGGACTAGGGGGGATACGCAGTATTTT	CASSLRTRGDTQYF
TRBV7-2	TRBD1	TRBJ2-4	TGTGCCAGCAGCCGGGGACAGGGGGGTCCCTCCTTAGCCAAAAACATTCAGTACTTC	CASSRGQGGPSLAKNIQYF
TRBV19	TRBD1	TRBJ1-5	TGTGCCAGTAGTACGACAGGGGGCAATCAGCCCCAGCATTTT	CASSTTGGNQPQHF